This is a list of T cell receptor beta chains from one sample in a study of blood T cell repertoires in COVID-19. Assay used: immunoSEQ multiplex PCR; TCRdb lists only in-frame clones, some missing. This sample carries about 250,000 clones, roughly nine tenths of them seen once, and the ten largest clones take around 1.6%. The sample consisted of peripheral blood. Receptors originate from a woman in her fifties or sixties who had recovered from COVID-19. CDR3s include the opening cysteine and the closing phenylalanine or tryptophan. Fields, in order: J gene, D gene, clone size, V gene, CDR3 protein, CDR3 DNA. D genes are given only for firm matches. Rows give clone size only sometimes, using once, few, many, or a class for an expanded clone.

>TRBJ2-5|-|-|TRBV6-1
CASSEFWGVEETQYF
TGTGCCAGCAGTGAATTTTGGGGGGTTGAGGAGACCCAGTACTTC
>TRBJ1-5|-|few|TRBV28
CASSPPQSNQPQHF
TGTGCCAGCAGTCCCCCGCAGAGCAATCAGCCCCAGCATTTT
>TRBJ1-2|TRBD1|-|TRBV3-1/TRBV3-2
CASSPTGDGYTF
TGTGCCAGCAGCCCGACAGGGGACGGCTACACCTTC
>TRBJ1-6|TRBD1|-|TRBV7-2
CASSSGQGNSPLHF
TGTGCCAGCAGCTCGGGACAGGGTAATTCACCCCTCCACTTT
>TRBJ1-2|-|-|TRBV5-1
CASSPFDPEGGYTF
TGCGCCAGCAGCCCCTTCGATCCGGAGGGCGGCTACACCTTC
>TRBJ2-2|TRBD2|-|TRBV7-3
CASSLTRTSGATGELFF
TGTGCCAGCAGCTTAACACGGACTAGCGGGGCCACCGGGGAGCTGTTTTTT
>TRBJ1-2|TRBD1|-|TRBV2
CASSEWTGGRGYTF
TGTGCCAGCAGTGAATGGACAGGGGGACGAGGCTACACCTTC
>TRBJ2-5|TRBD2|few|TRBV29-1
CSAGTSGVRETQYF
TGCAGCGCTGGGACTAGCGGGGTGCGAGAGACCCAGTACTTC
>TRBJ2-7|-|-|TRBV3-1/TRBV3-2
CASSSGPGSSYEQYF
TGTGCCAGCAGCTCCGGCCCCGGGAGTTCCTACGAGCAGTACTTC
>TRBJ2-1|TRBD1|-|TRBV10-2
CATDDRGNEQFF
TGCGCCACCGACGACAGGGGCAATGAGCAGTTCTTC
>TRBJ1-2|-|-|TRBV6-1
CASSEQGAYGYTF
TGTGCCAGCAGTGAACAGGGTGCTTATGGCTACACCTTC
>TRBJ1-6|TRBD1|-|TRBV5-1
CASSGDRGSSYNSPLHF
TGCGCCAGCAGTGGGGACAGGGGAAGCTCCTATAATTCACCCCTCCACTTT
>TRBJ2-3|-|-|TRBV5-1
CASSGSGGDNTQYF
TGCGCCAGCAGCGGCTCAGGAGGAGATAATACGCAGTATTTT
>TRBJ1-5|TRBD1|-|TRBV20-1
CSASAPGGAFRFYSNQPQHF
TGCAGTGCTAGTGCCCCAGGGGGCGCCTTTAGATTTTATAGCAATCAGCCCCAGCATTTT
>TRBJ1-2|TRBD1|-|TRBV7-2
CASSLVETGRSSF
TGTGCCAGCAGCTTAGTCGAGACAGGGCGATCCTCCTTC
>TRBJ1-5|-|-|TRBV28
CASSPPWGGSNQPQHF
TGTGCCAGCAGTCCACCCTGGGGGGGTAGCAATCAGCCCCAGCATTTT